The 20 T cell receptor beta chains presented below share a single source sample, sequenced in a study of blood T cell repertoires in COVID-19. Produced via immunoSEQ multiplex PCR; TCRdb's table is partial and in-frame only. Of roughly 36,000 clones in the sample, approximately 89% were seen once. Material for sequencing was peripheral blood. The receptors shown here come from a man in his sixties with acute or convalescent COVID-19.

V gene TRBV30 combines with J gene TRBJ2-7; D gene ambiguous. The CDR3 covers 13 residues. V gave up 3 bases and J gave up 2 bases, with 11 bases separating them. Germline-derived CDR1 and CDR2 are GTSNPN and SVGIG (reference sequence). The CDR3 DNA reads as TGTGCCTGGAGCGCAGGCCCCCCCTACGAGCAGTACTTC. It translates to CAWSAGPPYEQYF.

Only one count was recorded for this clone. The CDR3 nucleotides read TGTGCCACCAGCATATCTCCCGGGACAGCCTATGGCTACACCTTC. Amino acids: CATSISPGTAYGYTF. V gene TRBV15 combines with J gene TRBJ1-2; the match to TRBD1 covers 7 bases. The length of the CDR3 is 15 residues. Germline V gene sequence: CDR1 LNHNV, CDR2 YYDKDF (reference sequence). The ends lost 4 bases at V and 4 bases at J; junction bases unmatched: 9.

The chain is built from TRBV29-1 and TRBJ2-5; TRBD1 is a possible D gene (5 bases). Trimming shortened V by 7 bases and J by 3 bases, and 15 bases separated the two germline ends. This CDR3 is built from 13 residues. Germline values: CDR1 SQVTM, CDR2 ANQGSEA. The CDR3 region has the DNA TGCAGCGCCGCACAGGACGGAAAAGAGACCCAGTACTTC. Its translation: CSAAQDGKETQYF.

The J gene is TRBJ1-6, the V gene TRBV6-6; 9 nucleotides align to TRBD1. J was trimmed by 10 bases and V by 6 bases; bases with no gene match: 10. The CDR3 is 15 amino acids. Germline V gives CDR1 MNHNY, CDR2 SVGAGI (reference sequence). Written as DNA, the CDR3 is TGTGCCAGCAGCGAGACCGGGACAGGGCACTCACCCCTCCACTTT. It codes for CASSETGTGHSPLHF.

V and J are TRBV7-2 and TRBJ2-3, with 8 bases that match TRBD1. The CDR3 contains 13 residues. Germline lookup yields CDR1 SGHTA and CDR2 FQGNSA. V trimming: 5 bases; J trimming: 10 bases; junction bases outside the gene matches: 8. The CDR3 coding sequence is TGTGCCAGCAGCCCGATAGGACAGGGCTCGCAGTATTTT. Translation gives CASSPIGQGSQYF.

The V and J genes are TRBV4-2 and TRBJ1-2, with 9 bases fitting TRBD1. Germline V gene data show CDR1 as LGHNA and CDR2 as YNFKEQ. The CDR3 is 17 residues long. V dropped 0 bases and J dropped 2; count of bases not matched to a gene: 7. DNA for the CDR3: TGTGCCAGCAGCCAAGAGGGGACAGGGAGGGGAAACTATGGCTACACCTTC. Translating it yields CASSQEGTGRGNYGYTF.

In its sample, this clone was seen once. J is TRBJ1-3 and V is TRBV9, with D hard to call. This CDR3 contains 16 residues. CDR1 and CDR2 (germline): SGDLS, YYNGEE. V shed 0 bases and J shed 0 bases, with 10 bases lying between them. The CDR3 DNA is TGTGCCAGCAGCGTAGAACATCGTCTCTCTGGAAACACCATATATTTT. This translates into CASSVEHRLSGNTIYF.

The chain couples TRBV7-3 to TRBJ2-2, with a possible D match to TRBD1 (7 bases). Trimming took 4 bases from V and 4 from J, leaving 16 bases between them. Germline values: CDR1 SGHTA, CDR2 FQGTGA. The CDR3 totals 16 residues. Here the CDR3 reads CASSSQGGPGTGELFF. In DNA form, the CDR3 reads TGTGCCAGCAGCTCCCAGGGGGGCCCGGGCACCGGGGAGCTGTTTTTT.

The J gene is TRBJ2-2, the V gene TRBV9; a weak D match, TRBD1 (6 bases). The CDR3 loop spans 14 amino acids. Germline values: CDR1 SGDLS, CDR2 YYNGEE. V lost 2 bases, J lost 5 bases, and 10 bases lay in between. The CDR3 sequence: CASSVGHQTGELFF. In DNA form, the CDR3 reads TGTGCCAGCAGCGTGGGACATCAGACCGGGGAGCTGTTTTTT.

The J gene is TRBJ2-1, the V gene TRBV18; weak D call: TRBD2 (6 bases). V was trimmed by 4 bases and J by 4 bases, leaving 14 bases between them. The germline V gene encodes CDR1 KGHSH and CDR2 LQKENI. The CDR3 is made up of 15 amino acids. DNA for the CDR3: TGTGCCAGCTCACACGCTAGCGCTACTTACAATGAGCAGTTCTTC. Its translation is CASSHASATYNEQFF.

The V gene is TRBV10-3, the J gene TRBJ2-1, with D maybe TRBD2 (7 bases). Trimming took 4 bases from V and 8 from J, leaving 15 bases between them. The CDR3 has 14 amino acids. CDR1 ENHRY and CDR2 SYGVKD come from the germline V gene. The CDR3 loop reads CAISVNREGYEQFF. For the CDR3, the DNA is TGTGCCATCAGTGTAAACAGGGAGGGTTATGAGCAGTTCTTC.

V is TRBV30 and J is TRBJ2-3, with a possible D match to TRBD2 (6 bases). Germline V lookup: CDR1 GTSNPN, CDR2 SVGIG (reference sequence). With 3 bases removed from V and 5 bases from J, the gap between germline ends came to 15 bases. The CDR3 has 14 residues. CDR3 DNA: TGTGCCTGGAGCCGACTAGAAGGGATAGATACGCAGTATTTT. The encoded protein is CAWSRLEGIDTQYF.

This chain connects TRBV7-8 to TRBJ2-7, with a weak D call TRBD2 (6 bases). The ends were cut back, 1 base at V and 2 bases at J, with 12 bases in the middle. This CDR3 region has 15 residues. CDR1 SGHVS and CDR2 FQNEAQ come from the germline V gene. CDR3 in DNA: TGTGCCAGCAGCTTAGAACTAGCTTCAGCCTACGAGCAGTACTTC. Translated: CASSLELASAYEQYF.

The chain couples TRBV10-3 to TRBJ2-7; 8 positions agree with TRBD1. The CDR3 runs 14 residues. The germline CDR1 and CDR2 sequences are ENHRY and SYGVKD. Trimming removed 3 bases from V and 4 bases from J; junction bases left unmatched: 5. CDR3 protein: CAISEGDRTYEQYF. CDR3 sequence (DNA): TGTGCCATCAGTGAAGGGGACAGGACTTACGAGCAGTACTTC.

The chain recombines TRBV2 with TRBJ2-1; TRBD2 aligns across 8 bases. V shed 2 bases and J 3 bases; nucleotides not matched to a gene: 12. The V gene's germline CDR1 is SNHLY and CDR2 FYNNEI. This CDR3 is 18 amino acids long. CDR3 sequence reads: CASSERTTGSGGYNEQFF. DNA of the CDR3: TGTGCCAGCAGTGAAAGGACCACAGGAAGCGGGGGCTACAATGAGCAGTTCTTC.

This chain connects TRBV6-5 to TRBJ2-2; 7 nucleotides agree with TRBD1. The germline V gene encodes CDR1 MNHEY and CDR2 SVGAGI. The CDR3 totals 14 residues. The trim removed 5 bases at V and 6 bases at J, leaving 6 bases unmatched. The CDR3 loop reads CASSLGQSPGELFF. DNA for the CDR3: TGTGCCAGCAGTCTGGGACAGTCACCCGGGGAGCTGTTTTTT.

The genes are TRBV30 and TRBJ1-1, with TRBD1 as a possible D gene (5 bases). This CDR3 region has 14 residues. Germline-derived CDR1 and CDR2 are GTSNPN and SVGIG (reference sequence). Trimming removed 3 bases at V and 1 base at J, with 12 bases between. The CDR3 reads CAWRRGTGNTEAFF. CDR3 DNA: TGTGCCTGGAGACGCGGGACGGGGAACACTGAAGCTTTCTTT.

This chain joins TRBV10-3 and TRBJ2-7; 12 bases are shared with TRBD1. The germline V gene has CDR1 ENHRY and CDR2 SYGVKD. The CDR3 has 14 amino acids. The V and J ends lost 6 bases and 6 bases, in that order; junction bases with no gene match: 6. As DNA, the CDR3 is TGTGCCATCAGGGGGACAGGGGGCGGCTCCGAGCAGTACTTC. The encoded protein is CAIRGTGGGSEQYF.

The chain employs TRBV6-5 and TRBJ2-3; 11 bases agree with TRBD2. V lost 0 bases and J lost 5; bases outside the gene matches: 1. This CDR3 has 15 residues. In germline, CDR1 is MNHEY, CDR2 SVGAGI. This CDR3 reads CASSYSGLAVDTQYF. In nucleotides, the CDR3 is TGTGCCAGCAGTTACTCGGGACTAGCGGTAGATACGCAGTATTTT.

The chain employs TRBV28 and TRBJ1-2, with 8 bases aligning to TRBD1. The CDR3 has 13 residues. The germline gives CDR1 MDHEN, CDR2 SYDVKM. With V trimmed by 6 bases and J by 4 bases, 4 bases remained unmatched. The CDR3 DNA reads TGTGCCAGCAGCCCGGACAGGGCCTATGGCTACACCTTC. It specifies CASSPDRAYGYTF.